This T cell receptor beta chain was found in a study of cytomegalovirus exposure and HLA in healthy donors. The CDR3 runs to 13 residues. V dropped 10 bases and J dropped 4; count of bases not matched to a gene: 8. Germline V gene data show CDR1 as MNHNS and CDR2 as SASEGT. Findings of the study overall: Among the sequence variants, a highly shared cluster was likely an artifact of sequencing.

Turning to this clone: Its cognate antigen is unknown.

Use of 60 Vbeta and 13 Jbeta primers characterized the PCR. The repertoire was sequenced with immunoSEQ multiplex PCR; TCRdb's copy has only in-frame clones and lacks some. The sample lists nearly 200,000 clones; 70% to 80% were seen once. The sample comprised PBMCs. This clonotype was sampled from a woman in her thirties in good health and CMV-seropositive. The chain recombines TRBV6-1 with TRBJ2-5; TRBD2 matches 8 bases. The CDR3 DNA is TGTGCCATCCAAGGGACTAGAGCAGAGACCCAGTACTTC. Amino acids: CAIQGTRAETQYF.